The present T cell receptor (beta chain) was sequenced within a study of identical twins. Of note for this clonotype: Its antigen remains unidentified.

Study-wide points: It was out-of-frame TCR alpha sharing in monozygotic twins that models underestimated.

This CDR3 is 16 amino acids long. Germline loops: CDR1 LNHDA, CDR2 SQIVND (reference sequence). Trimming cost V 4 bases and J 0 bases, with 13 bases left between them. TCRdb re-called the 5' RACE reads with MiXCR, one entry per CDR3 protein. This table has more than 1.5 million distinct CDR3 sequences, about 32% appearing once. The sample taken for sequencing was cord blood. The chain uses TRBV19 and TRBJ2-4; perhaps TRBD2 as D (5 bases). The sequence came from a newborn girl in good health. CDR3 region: CASSRRSGLAKNIQYF. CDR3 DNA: TGTGCCAGTAGTAGGAGGAGCGGACTAGCCAAAAACATTCAGTACTTC.